Sequencing of this TCR beta chain was carried out in a study of T cells in Graves' hyperthyroidism and ophthalmopathy. The germline V and J ends were trimmed by 0 bases and 0 bases, with 8 bases remaining between them. The CDR3 runs to 15 residues. In germline, CDR1 is LNHNV, CDR2 YYDKDF (reference sequence). This clonotype has ten or more counts. Its antigen is undetermined. TCR beta CDR3 sequences were amplified from RNA transcripts. A first-round RT-PCR of the TCR CDR3 used the HTBI primer set. A single record per CDR3 protein comes from TCRdb applying MiXCR to the multiplex PCR reads. The table includes roughly 500,000 distinct CDR3 sequences, about 14% detected once. Whole-study findings and limits: A 13 V-J model separated ophthalmopathy from stable hyperthyroidism.

The sequenced material came from blood. The receptor was derived from a woman in her 30s with Graves' hyperthyroidism that later progressed to Graves' ophthalmopathy. The V and J genes are TRBV15 and TRBJ1-2; a weak D match, TRBD1 (6 bases). The CDR3 sequence is CATSRDHRANYGYTF. CDR3 nucleotide sequence: TGTGCCACCAGCAGAGATCACAGGGCTAACTATGGCTACACCTTC. The full variable domain, its missing parts supplied by reference TRBV15 and TRBJ1-2, is DAMVIQNPRYQVTQFGKPVTLSCSQTLNHNVMYWYQQKSSQAPKLLFHYYDKDFNNEADTPDNFQSRRPNTSFCFLDIRSPGLGDTAMYLCATSRDHRANYGYTFGSGTRLTVV.